The 16 T cell receptor beta chains reported below all come from one sample, sequenced in a study of cytomegalovirus exposure and HLA in healthy donors. PCR used 60 Vbeta primers and 13 Jbeta primers. Clones were read by immunoSEQ multiplex PCR, and TCRdb kept only the in-frame ones, dropping some. The sample holds approximately 140,000 clones, around 71% seen once. The sequenced sample was PBMCs. All receptors derive from a woman aged 55-70 years in good health and CMV-seropositive.

On this clone itself: Relative to the germline gene, one junction end is altered; a read error may explain this. This sequence joins TRBV7-7 and TRBJ2-1; 11 nucleotides line up with TRBD2. The CDR3 contains 16 residues. Germline CDR1 SSHAT, CDR2 FNYEAQ (reference sequence). CDR3: CASSLVAGGNYNEQFF. CDR3 coding DNA: TGTGCTAGCAGCTTAGTAGCGGGGGGGAACTACAATGAGCAGTTCTTC.

This clone showed up just a few times. The chain employs TRBV6-5 and TRBJ1-2; D is unresolved. Germline V CDR1 and CDR2: MNHEY, SVGAGI. Deletions cut 0 bases from V and 7 bases from J, with 9 bases between. The CDR3 sequence is 13 residues long. The CDR3 DNA sequence: TGTGCCAGCAGTTACTCGTGGCCAGGTGGCTACACCTTC. Protein product: CASSYSWPGGYTF.

The V gene is TRBV27, the J gene TRBJ2-7, with 8 bases identical to TRBD1. There are 15 residues in the CDR3. The germline CDR1 and CDR2 sequences are MNHEY and SMNVEV (reference sequence). The J segment lost 4 bases and the V segment lost 3 bases, leaving 8 bases of the junction unmatched. Here the CDR3 DNA reads TGTGCCAGCAGTTTGTTTTTGACAGGGGCATACGAGCAGTACTTC. It is translated as CASSLFLTGAYEQYF.

This sequence joins TRBV9 and TRBJ2-1; 7 bases agree with TRBD2. The CDR3 is made up of 15 amino acids. V gave up 4 bases and J gave up 6 bases; unmatched junction bases: 10. From germline, CDR1 is SGDLS and CDR2 YYNGEE. The CDR3 is CASSPRGWEGNEQFF. DNA of the CDR3: TGTGCCAGCAGCCCCCGAGGGTGGGAGGGCAATGAGCAGTTCTTC.

J is TRBJ2-3 and V is TRBV6-6; a weak D match, TRBD1 (5 bases). The CDR3 sequence is 14 residues long. Trimming stripped 4 bases from V and 3 bases from J, with 11 bases between. Germline CDR1 reads MNHNY; CDR2 reads SVGAGI (reference sequence). The CDR3 DNA sequence: TGTGCCAGCAGTTGGGGCGGTGGTACAGATACGCAGTATTTT. Its protein is CASSWGGGTDTQYF.

The V call is TRBV5-1, the J call TRBJ2-7, with D perhaps matching TRBD1 (6 bases). CDR3 length equals 16 residues. Germline lookup yields CDR1 SGHRS and CDR2 YFSETQ. Trimming pared 1 base from V and 1 base from J, leaving 15 bases between. CDR3 nucleotide sequence: TGCGCCAGCAGCTTGAAATACGGGACACCGTCCTACGAGCAGTACTTC. It encodes CASSLKYGTPSYEQYF.

The rearrangement joins TRBV2 to TRBJ1-4; 10 nucleotides line up with TRBD1. The CDR3 loop spans 14 amino acids. The V gene's germline CDR1 is SNHLY and CDR2 FYNNEI. The J segment lost 8 bases and the V segment lost 5 bases, leaving 5 bases of the junction unmatched. CDR3 DNA: TGTGCCAGCAGTCGGGACAGGGGAAGGGAAAAACTGTTTTTT. Translation: CASSRDRGREKLFF.

This chain connects TRBV25-1 to TRBJ1-6; 10 bases are shared with TRBD1. Germline V gives CDR1 MGHDK, CDR2 SYGVNS. V was clipped by 7 bases and J by 9 bases; unmatched bases: 3. The CDR3 consists of 13 residues. The CDR3 DNA sequence: TGTGCCAGCATGGGGACAGGGGCTTCACCCCTCCACTTT. It is translated as CASMGTGASPLHF.

In the case of this clone: The same CDR3 also results from other DNA sequences found in this sample. The rearrangement joins TRBV19 to TRBJ1-2, with a tentative D call TRBD1 (5 bases). The CDR3 is 14 amino acids. From germline, CDR1 is LNHDA and CDR2 SQIVND (reference sequence). V was cut by 9 bases and J by 7 bases, with 21 bases left in between. CDR3 bases: TGTGCCAGCATGGGGGGGAGCGCTTATAGTGGCTACACCTTC. Translation: CASMGGSAYSGYTF.

The rearrangement links TRBV19 to TRBJ2-3; weak D call: TRBD1 (6 bases). CDR3 size: 15 residues. V lost 4 bases, J lost 4 bases, and 15 bases lay in between. Germline CDR1 reads LNHDA; CDR2 reads SQIVND (reference sequence). CDR3 DNA: TGTGCCAGTAGTACTACGGGACAAGTCCCAGATACGCAGTATTTT. Its translation: CASSTTGQVPDTQYF.

The rearrangement joins TRBV5-4 to TRBJ1-6; no definite D call. Deletions cut 8 bases from V and 3 bases from J, with 12 bases between. The CDR3 consists of 14 residues. Germline loops: CDR1 SGHNT, CDR2 YYREEE (reference sequence). In nucleotides, the CDR3 is TGTGCCAGTAAACTTCGGGACTATAATTCACCCCTCCACTTT. Translated, it gives CASKLRDYNSPLHF.

This clone was detected a few times. The chain employs TRBV6-1 and TRBJ1-2; a possible D gene is TRBD1 (6 bases). Germline V gene data show CDR1 as MNHNS and CDR2 as SASEGT. This CDR3 comprises 12 residues. Trimming pared 6 bases from V and 3 bases from J, leaving 8 bases between. The CDR3 DNA follows: TGTGCCAGCAGACAGGGAGACTATGGCTACACCTTC. Its protein product is CASRQGDYGYTF.

The chain has TRBV9 and TRBJ1-4; D remains ambiguous. Trimming left V 0 bases short and J 1 base short, with 19 bases between. Germline CDR1 SGDLS, CDR2 YYNGEE. The CDR3 loop spans 19 amino acids. DNA of the CDR3: TGTGCCAGCAGCGTAGGTTTTTTGACGGGAACAGAAACTAATGAAAAACTGTTTTTT. Its translation: CASSVGFLTGTETNEKLFF.

This clone was seen only a few times. The CDR3 nucleotides read TGTGCCAGCAGCTTAGTCGGGGGACAGACTGAAGCTTTCTTT. Translation: CASSLVGGQTEAFF. This chain joins TRBV11-2 and TRBJ1-1; 7 nucleotides match TRBD1. The V gene end was trimmed by 1 base and the J gene end by 5 bases; junction bases not matched to a gene: 4. The germline gives CDR1 SGHAT, CDR2 FQNNGV. The CDR3 contains 14 residues.

V and J are TRBV19 and TRBJ1-4, with 8 nucleotides matching TRBD1. This CDR3 has 15 amino acids. V lost 3 bases and J lost 7; bases outside the gene matches: 7. CDR1 LNHDA and CDR2 SQIVND come from the germline V gene (reference sequence). CDR3 in DNA: TGTGCCAGTAGTATCGGACAGGGAGTTAGTGAAAAACTGTTTTTT. This translates into CASSIGQGVSEKLFF.

The gene calls are TRBV6-1 and TRBJ2-2; 12 positions match TRBD1. The CDR3 extends over 14 amino acids. Germline V gene data show CDR1 as MNHNS and CDR2 as SASEGT. V was clipped by 7 bases and J by 6 bases; unmatched bases: 3. The CDR3 bases are TGTGCCAGCACCCGGGACAGGGGGCCCGGGGAGCTGTTTTTT. Translated: CASTRDRGPGELFF.